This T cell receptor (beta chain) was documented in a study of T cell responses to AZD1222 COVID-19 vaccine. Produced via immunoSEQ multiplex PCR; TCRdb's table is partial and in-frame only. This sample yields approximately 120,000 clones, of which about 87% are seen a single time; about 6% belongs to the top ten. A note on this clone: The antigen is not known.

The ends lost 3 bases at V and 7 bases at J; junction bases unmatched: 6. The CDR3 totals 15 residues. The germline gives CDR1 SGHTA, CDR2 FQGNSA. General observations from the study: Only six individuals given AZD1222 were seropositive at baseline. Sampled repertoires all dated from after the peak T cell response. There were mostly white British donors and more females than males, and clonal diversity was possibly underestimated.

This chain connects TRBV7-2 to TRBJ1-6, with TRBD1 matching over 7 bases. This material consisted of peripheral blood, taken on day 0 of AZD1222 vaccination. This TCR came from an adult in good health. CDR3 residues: CASSFRQGYNSPLHF. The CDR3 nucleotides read TGTGCCAGCAGCTTCAGACAGGGCTACAATTCACCCCTCCACTTT.